This TCR beta chain originates from a study of technical replicates of blood from a few donors. The repertoire was sequenced with immunoSEQ multiplex PCR; TCRdb's copy has only in-frame clones and lacks some. This sample has approximately 75,000 clones, with around 97% found just once. Germline V gene sequence: CDR1 MNHEY, CDR2 SVGAGI. The germline V and J ends were trimmed by 10 bases and 1 base, with 13 bases remaining between them. The CDR3 totals 13 residues. This TCR derives from a human donor in good health. J is TRBJ1-2 and V is TRBV6-5, with D possibly TRBD1 on 5 matching bases. The sequencing input was T cells isolated from PBMCs. The CDR3 region has the DNA TGTGCCATCAAGACAGTTCATAACTATGGCTACACCTTC. Amino acids: CAIKTVHNYGYTF.